This passage covers 13 T cell receptor beta chains from one sample sequenced in a study of cytomegalovirus exposure and HLA in healthy donors. It was with 60 Vbeta and 13 Jbeta primers that the PCR ran. Clones were read by immunoSEQ multiplex PCR, and TCRdb kept only the in-frame ones, dropping some. Among 130,000 to 150,000 clones listed, around 85% were seen once. The sample taken for sequencing was PBMCs. The receptors originated from a woman in her 30s in good health and CMV-seronegative.

CDR3 nucleotides: TGTGCCAGCTCCCCGCTGGCTAGCGAGACCTACGAGCAGTACTTC. Its translation: CASSPLASETYEQYF. The V call is TRBV18, the J call TRBJ2-7, with TRBD2 as a possible D gene (6 bases). The germline V gene encodes CDR1 KGHSH and CDR2 LQKENI. CDR3 length: 15 residues. V lost 6 bases and J 2 bases, leaving 17 bases between the germline ends.

The chain carries TRBV19 and TRBJ2-2; no clear D. V lost 6 bases and J lost 0, with 8 bases in between. CDR1 and CDR2 from the germline V gene are LNHDA and SQIVND (reference sequence). CDR3 length: 14 residues. This chain's CDR3 is CASREWPNTGELFF. The CDR3 nucleotides are TGTGCCAGTAGGGAGTGGCCGAACACCGGGGAGCTGTTTTTT.

The chain combines TRBV18 with TRBJ2-1, with 7 positions matching TRBD2. The germline V gene has CDR1 KGHSH and CDR2 LQKENI. With 4 bases clipped from V and 8 bases from J, the junction kept 17 bases outside the gene matches. CDR3 length equals 17 residues. Here the CDR3 DNA reads TGTGCCAGCTCACAACTCCATTCCCGAGGACTAGTATATGAGCAGTTCTTC. Its translation is CASSQLHSRGLVYEQFF.

This clone appeared a few times. The chain carries TRBV6-5 and TRBJ2-7; 12 positions agree with TRBD2. Germline V gene data show CDR1 as MNHEY and CDR2 as SVGAGI. CDR3 length equals 15 residues. V shed 0 bases and J 4 bases; nucleotides not matched to a gene: 1. The CDR3 region has the DNA TGTGCCAGCAGTTACTCGACTAGCGGGAGTTACGAGCAGTACTTC. It translates to CASSYSTSGSYEQYF.

This chain connects TRBV5-5 to TRBJ1-2; 7 bases fit TRBD1. Germline lookup yields CDR1 SGHKS and CDR2 YYEKEE (reference sequence). The junction had 6 bases not matched to a gene; V was cut back by 0 bases and J by 4 bases. The CDR3 runs 15 residues. The CDR3 loop is CASSLDPTGPYGYTF. The CDR3 DNA sequence: TGTGCCAGCAGCTTGGACCCGACAGGGCCCTATGGCTACACCTTC.

The chain joins TRBV28 to TRBJ2-1; 9 positions match TRBD1. The CDR3 extends over 16 amino acids. J gave up 4 bases and V 6 bases, and 10 bases lay outside the gene matches. Germline V CDR1 and CDR2: MDHEN, SYDVKM. CDR3 bases: TGTGCCAGCAGATCCTTCGACAGGGGGGGATACAATGAGCAGTTCTTC. As protein: CASRSFDRGGYNEQFF.

This chain links TRBV9 with TRBJ2-5; tentative D call: TRBD2 (6 bases). The CDR3 has 15 amino acids. Trimming stripped 0 bases from V and 5 bases from J, with 14 bases between. Germline CDR1 reads SGDLS; CDR2 reads YYNGEE. CDR3 bases: TGTGCCAGCAGCGTAGGGCAGGGACTCCGGGAGACCCAGTACTTC. This codes for CASSVGQGLRETQYF.

This chain connects TRBV9 to TRBJ2-1; TRBD2 might be the D (6 bases). V gave up 6 bases and J gave up 6 bases, with 19 bases separating them. CDR3 size: 15 residues. Germline-derived CDR1 and CDR2 are SGDLS and YYNGEE. CDR3 region: CASTSWGRYGNEQFF. The CDR3 nucleotides are TGTGCCAGCACCAGTTGGGGGAGGTATGGCAATGAGCAGTTCTTC.

This clone was detected only once. This rearrangement joins TRBV27 to TRBJ1-1; TRBD1 matches 11 bases. The germline V gene has CDR1 MNHEY and CDR2 SMNVEV (reference sequence). The V and J ends lost 4 bases and 5 bases, in that order; junction bases with no gene match: 6. This CDR3 has 15 amino acids. The CDR3, as DNA: TGTGCCAGCAGTTCCGGACAGGGGGCACGGACTGAAGCTTTCTTT. Residues: CASSSGQGARTEAFF.

The chain has TRBV30 and TRBJ2-7; possibly TRBD1 for D (5 bases). CDR3 length: 12 residues. Trimming pared 5 bases from V and 0 bases from J, leaving 8 bases between. CDR1 and CDR2 from the germline V gene are GTSNPN and SVGIG (reference sequence). CDR3 amino acids: CAWGAGSYEQYF. The CDR3, as DNA: TGTGCCTGGGGGGCTGGCTCCTACGAGCAGTACTTC.

This chain joins TRBV25-1 and TRBJ2-1, with 9 bases fitting TRBD2. V dropped 2 bases and J dropped 5; count of bases not matched to a gene: 7. This CDR3 comprises 16 residues. Germline V gene sequence: CDR1 MGHDK, CDR2 SYGVNS. The CDR3 DNA follows: TGTGCCAGCAGTGAAAGTTGGCGGGAGGGTGACAATGAGCAGTTCTTC. Residues: CASSESWREGDNEQFF.

This chain joins TRBV5-1 and TRBJ2-7; a weak D match, TRBD2 (5 bases). CDR1 and CDR2 from the germline V gene are SGHRS and YFSETQ. Trimming shortened V by 0 bases and J by 3 bases, and 16 bases separated the two germline ends. The CDR3 extends over 16 amino acids. CDR3 residues: CASSLGISGYLYEQYF. CDR3 coding DNA: TGCGCCAGCAGCTTGGGTATCAGCGGCTACCTCTACGAGCAGTACTTC.

This chain joins TRBV6-5 and TRBJ2-7; 11 nucleotides agree with TRBD2. Germline V gives CDR1 MNHEY, CDR2 SVGAGI. The CDR3 is 13 residues long. The junction had 4 bases not matched to a gene; V was cut back by 7 bases and J by 5 bases. CDR3 amino acids: CASMELAGDEQYF. In nucleotides, the CDR3 is TGTGCCAGCATGGAACTAGCGGGGGACGAGCAGTACTTC.